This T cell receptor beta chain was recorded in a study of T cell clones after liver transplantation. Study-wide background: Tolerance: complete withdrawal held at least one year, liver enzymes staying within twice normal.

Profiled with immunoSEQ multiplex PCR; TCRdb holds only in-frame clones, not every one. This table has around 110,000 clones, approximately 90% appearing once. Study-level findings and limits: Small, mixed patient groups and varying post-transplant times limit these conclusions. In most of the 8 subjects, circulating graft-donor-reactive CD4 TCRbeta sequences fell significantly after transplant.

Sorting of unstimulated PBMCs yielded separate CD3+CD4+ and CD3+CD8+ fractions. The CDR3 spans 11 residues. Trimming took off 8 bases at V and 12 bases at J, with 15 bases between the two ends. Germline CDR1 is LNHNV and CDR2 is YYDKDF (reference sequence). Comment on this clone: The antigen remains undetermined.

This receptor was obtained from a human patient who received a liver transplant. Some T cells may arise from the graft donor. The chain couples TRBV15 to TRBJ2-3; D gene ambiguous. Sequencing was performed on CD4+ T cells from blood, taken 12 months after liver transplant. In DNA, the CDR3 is TGTGCCACCGGAGCCCCACAAAGCCAGTATTTT. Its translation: CATGAPQSQYF.